This T cell receptor (beta chain) derives from a study of shared clonotypes between healthy human individuals. About the study: Each donor contributed plates that comprised three CD4 naive, three CD4 memory, two CD8 naive and one CD8 memory. General study findings and limits: Sampling included only blood; tissue repertoires likely differ. Compared with clonotypes that all four donors shared, non-shared clonotypes had lower generation probabilities.

Germline V gene sequence: CDR1 SGHRS, CDR2 YFSETQ. V was trimmed by 4 bases and J by 4 bases, leaving 11 bases between them. CDR3 length equals 14 residues. As for this clone: Its antigen is not known.

Profiled with immunoSEQ multiplex PCR; TCRdb holds only in-frame clones, not every one. The table lists 300,000 to 400,000 clones, less than 85% of them singletons. The sequence came from a man aged 30 to 39 in good health. The V call is TRBV5-1, the J call TRBJ2-2; D is undetermined. The material sequenced was memory CD4+ T cells sorted from blood. Subset meaning: CD45RA-negative fraction. CDR3 nucleotide sequence: TGCGCCAGCAGCGTCAGTGCAGGCACCGGGGAGCTGTTTTTT. This codes for CASSVSAGTGELFF.